The TCR beta chain described here comes from a study of OX40 agonist ivuxolimab in advanced cancers. Study-level findings and limits: At doses 0.1 to 3.0 mg/kg, CD4+ and CD8+ clones expanded.

With respect to this clone: Its antigen is unknown.

The data were produced by immunoSEQ multiplex PCR, yet TCRdb's version contains in-frame clones alone and is incomplete. Of over 10,000 clones in the sample, 90% were seen once. The CDR3 has 12 amino acids. J gave up 5 bases and V 8 bases, and 5 bases lay outside the gene matches. The germline gives CDR1 SNHLY, CDR2 FYNNEI. The receptor's source is an adult with an advanced solid tumor such as melanoma, head and neck, liver or kidney cancer. Sequenced material: CD4+ or CD8+ T cells sorted from blood, taken in a trial of the OX40 agonist ivuxolimab. V gene TRBV2 combines with J gene TRBJ2-7, with 8 bases identical to TRBD2. CDR3 protein: CASLGGADEQYF. CDR3 nucleotide sequence: TGTGCCAGCCTCGGGGGGGCCGACGAGCAGTACTTC.